One sample yielded the 21 T cell receptor beta chains listed below, sequenced in a study of T cell responses to AZD1222 COVID-19 vaccine. The repertoire was sequenced with immunoSEQ multiplex PCR; TCRdb's copy has only in-frame clones and lacks some. Among about 97,000 clones, roughly 87% were seen once, and the ten largest hold 16%. This specimen was peripheral blood, taken on day 0 of AZD1222 vaccination. The source of these receptors is an adult in good health.

This chain joins TRBV5-5 and TRBJ1-4, with a possible D match to TRBD1 (6 bases). V lost 3 bases to trimming and J lost 4 bases, with 10 bases between them. Germline V gene data show CDR1 as SGHKS and CDR2 as YYEKEE (reference sequence). The CDR3 contains 14 residues. CDR3 protein: CASSSGQSNEKLFF. DNA of the CDR3: TGTGCCAGCAGCTCCGGACAGAGTAATGAAAAACTGTTTTTT. The variable domain in full, with the rest retrieved from reference TRBV5-5 and TRBJ1-4, is DAGVTQSPTHLIKTRGQQVTLRCSPISGHKSVSWYQQVLGQGPQFIFQYYEKEERGRGNFPDRFSARQFPNYSSELNVNALLLGDSALYLCASSSGQSNEKLFFGSGTQLSVL.

The V and J genes are TRBV30 and TRBJ1-2, with TRBD1 matching over 10 bases. Unmatched junction bases numbered 10, after V lost 2 bases and J lost 7 bases. Looked up from germline, CDR1 is GTSNPN and CDR2 is SVGIG (reference sequence). The CDR3 spans 15 residues. CDR3 nucleotide sequence: TGTGCCTGGAGTTACCACAACCGGGACAGGGGTGGCTACACCTTC. This encodes CAWSYHNRDRGGYTF.

The chain couples TRBV12-5 to TRBJ1-1; tentatively, D is TRBD1 (6 bases). V gave up 3 bases and J gave up 12 bases, with 17 bases separating them. Germline V gene sequence: CDR1 LGHNT, CDR2 FRNRAP. The CDR3 length is 13 residues. This CDR3 reads CASGLRPRQVTFF. Here the CDR3 DNA reads TGTGCTAGTGGTTTACGTCCTAGACAGGTTACTTTCTTT.

J is TRBJ2-7 and V is TRBV6-5; a possible D gene is TRBD1 (6 bases). CDR1 is MNHEY, CDR2 SVGAGI, per germline. V was shortened by 6 bases and J by 2 bases, with 11 bases between the two germline ends. The CDR3 covers 13 residues. CDR3 sequence: CASRSGQTYEQYF. The DNA for the CDR3 is TGTGCCAGCAGGTCCGGACAGACCTACGAGCAGTACTTC.

This chain links TRBV12-2 with TRBJ2-7; no check of the table's D call, TRBD2, against the DNA was made. TRBV12-2 is noted as a pseudogene. CDR3 length: 14 residues. The CDR3: CASRLEEASYEQYF. As DNA, the CDR3 is TGTGCAAGTCGCTTAGAAGAGGCCTCCTACGAGCAGTACTTC.

V usage is TRBV6-1 and J usage is TRBJ1-2; 8 nucleotides align to TRBD1. Unmatched junction bases numbered 7, after V lost 2 bases and J lost 8 bases. Germline loops: CDR1 MNHNS, CDR2 SASEGT. The CDR3 contains 14 residues. This CDR3 is CASSESTGVFGYTF. In nucleotides, the CDR3 is TGTGCCAGCAGTGAATCGACAGGGGTGTTCGGCTACACCTTC.

This chain joins TRBV6-5 and TRBJ2-5; D gene uncertain. CDR1 and CDR2 (germline): MNHEY, SVGAGI. The CDR3 length is 13 residues. V was cut by 2 bases and J by 5 bases, with 9 bases left in between. This CDR3 is CASSYNSAETQYF. CDR3 DNA sequence: TGTGCCAGCAGTTACAACTCGGCGGAGACCCAGTACTTC.

Only a few counts were recorded for this clone. The J gene is TRBJ2-7, the V gene TRBV7-2; D gene ambiguous. Trimming took 2 bases from V and 6 from J, leaving 14 bases between them. The germline gives CDR1 SGHTA, CDR2 FQGNSA. CDR3 size: 14 residues. CDR3 sequence (DNA): TGTGCCAGCAGCTTATATTTCTCGCCGTCCGAGCAGTACTTC. Its protein product is CASSLYFSPSEQYF. Full variable domain (missing parts from reference TRBV7-2 and TRBJ2-7): GAGVSQSPSNKVTEKGKDVELRCDPISGHTALYWYRQSLGQGLEFLIYFQGNSAPDKSGLPSDRFSAERTGGSVSTLTIQRTQQEDSAVYLCASSLYFSPSEQYFGPGTRLTVT.

The chain joins TRBV3-1 (or the pseudogene TRBV3-2) to TRBJ2-1, with 7 positions matching TRBD2. The length of the CDR3 is 15 residues. The V gene's germline CDR1 is LGHDT and CDR2 YNNKEL (reference sequence). The V and J ends lost 3 bases and 1 base, in that order; junction bases with no gene match: 3. DNA for the CDR3: TGTGCCAGCAGCCATACTAGCGTATCCTACAATGAGCAGTTCTTC. Translation gives CASSHTSVSYNEQFF.

This chain links TRBV7-9 with TRBJ2-5; 7 bases map to TRBD2. Germline CDR1 reads SEHNR; CDR2 reads FQNEAQ (reference sequence). J was trimmed by 3 bases and V by 1 base; bases with no gene match: 5. This CDR3 is 15 amino acids long. DNA for the CDR3: TGTGCCAGCAGCTTAGAGGTGCGGGGGAAAGAGACCCAGTACTTC. Amino acids: CASSLEVRGKETQYF.

The chain combines TRBV19 with TRBJ1-1, with a possible D match to TRBD1 (5 bases). The V end was cut by 7 bases, the J end by 6 bases, with 15 bases between. In germline, CDR1 is LNHDA, CDR2 SQIVND (reference sequence). CDR3 length: 13 residues. CDR3 in DNA: TGTGCCAGTACCATACTAGGGACGTCTGAAGCTTTCTTT. This sequence encodes CASTILGTSEAFF. The whole variable domain, filled in from reference TRBV19 and TRBJ1-1, reads DGGITQSPKYLFRKEGQNVTLSCEQNLNHDAMYWYRQDPGQGLRLIYYSQIVNDFQKGDIAEGYSVSREKKESFPLTVTSAQKNPTAFYLCASTILGTSEAFFGQGTRLTVV.

V is TRBV4-1 and J is TRBJ1-5; D is unclear. CDR1 is MGHRA, CDR2 YSYEKL, per germline. This CDR3 has 14 residues. V gave up 1 base and J gave up 0 bases, with 4 bases separating them. In DNA form, the CDR3 reads TGCGCCAGCAGCCAAGCATATAGCAATCAGCCCCAGCATTTT. This translates into CASSQAYSNQPQHF.

The chain joins TRBV27 to TRBJ1-1, with D hard to call. V lost 3 bases and J lost 5, with 10 bases in between. Germline V gene lookup returns CDR1 MNHEY and CDR2 SMNVEV (reference sequence). This CDR3 has 13 residues. CDR3 bases: TGTGCCAGCAGTTTTTCCCCGGCAACTGAAGCTTTCTTT. Protein: CASSFSPATEAFF.

The chain couples TRBV7-9 to TRBJ1-1; no clear D gene. Trimming removed 1 base from V and 8 bases from J, with 8 bases in between. Germline V gene data show CDR1 as SEHNR and CDR2 as FQNEAQ (reference sequence). This CDR3 spans 12 amino acids. CDR3 protein: CASSLETNEAFF. The CDR3 DNA follows: TGTGCCAGCAGCTTAGAGACCAACGAAGCTTTCTTT.

This chain connects TRBV2 to TRBJ1-6, with D unclear. Germline V lookup: CDR1 SNHLY, CDR2 FYNNEI. The V gene lost 5 bases and the J gene lost 10 bases, with 0 bases spanning the gap. The CDR3 runs 9 residues. CDR3 residues: CASSSPLHF. For the CDR3, the DNA is TGTGCCAGCAGTTCACCCCTCCACTTT.

The chain employs TRBV10-1 and TRBJ2-7; TRBD1 agrees at 12 bases. V trimming: 6 bases; J trimming: 3 bases; junction bases outside the gene matches: 3. Looked up from germline, CDR1 is WNHNN and CDR2 is SYGVQD (reference sequence). The CDR3 loop spans 14 amino acids. The CDR3 loop is CASSRDRGLYEQYF. The CDR3 bases are TGCGCCAGCAGCCGGGACAGGGGGCTCTACGAGCAGTACTTC.

V gene TRBV4-2 combines with J gene TRBJ1-2; a possible D gene is TRBD1 (6 bases). Germline V gene data show CDR1 as LGHNA and CDR2 as YNFKEQ. The CDR3 runs 14 residues. Trimming stripped 4 bases from V and 2 bases from J, with 11 bases between. CDR3 nucleotides: TGTGCCAGCAGCCCAGCAACAGGGAACTATGGCTACACCTTC. Protein sequence: CASSPATGNYGYTF.

The chain is built from TRBV28 and TRBJ1-1; D is uncertain. The length of the CDR3 is 15 residues. Trimming took off 3 bases at V and 5 bases at J, with 16 bases between the two ends. Germline values: CDR1 MDHEN, CDR2 SYDVKM. CDR3 coding DNA: TGTGCCAGCAGTTTCGGGGAGCGCCTAAGGACTGAAGCTTTCTTT. Translated, it gives CASSFGERLRTEAFF.

The chain couples TRBV18 to TRBJ2-7, with D perhaps matching TRBD1 or TRBD2 (6 bases each). Trimming removed 0 bases at V and 3 bases at J, with 12 bases between. Looked up from germline, CDR1 is KGHSH and CDR2 is LQKENI. The CDR3 extends over 15 amino acids. Here the CDR3 reads CASSPPEGDYYEQYF. The CDR3, as DNA: TGTGCCAGCTCACCACCGGAGGGGGATTACTACGAGCAGTACTTC.

This chain joins TRBV19 and TRBJ1-5, with D perhaps TRBD1 (5 bases). The germline gives CDR1 LNHDA, CDR2 SQIVND (reference sequence). The CDR3 has 16 amino acids. The V and J ends lost 5 bases and 2 bases respectively, with 16 bases between them. The CDR3 loop reads CASSPGAPRGNQPQHF. The CDR3 nucleotides read TGTGCCAGTAGTCCTGGGGCTCCTCGAGGCAATCAGCCCCAGCATTTT.

The rearrangement uses TRBV19 and TRBJ2-7; 8 bases map to TRBD1. The J segment lost 0 bases and the V segment lost 1 base, leaving 2 bases of the junction unmatched. The length of the CDR3 is 15 residues. Per the germline V gene, CDR1 is LNHDA and CDR2 is SQIVND (reference sequence). The CDR3 here is CASSIVGQGSYEQYF. Written as DNA, the CDR3 is TGTGCCAGTAGTATAGTTGGACAGGGCTCCTACGAGCAGTACTTC.